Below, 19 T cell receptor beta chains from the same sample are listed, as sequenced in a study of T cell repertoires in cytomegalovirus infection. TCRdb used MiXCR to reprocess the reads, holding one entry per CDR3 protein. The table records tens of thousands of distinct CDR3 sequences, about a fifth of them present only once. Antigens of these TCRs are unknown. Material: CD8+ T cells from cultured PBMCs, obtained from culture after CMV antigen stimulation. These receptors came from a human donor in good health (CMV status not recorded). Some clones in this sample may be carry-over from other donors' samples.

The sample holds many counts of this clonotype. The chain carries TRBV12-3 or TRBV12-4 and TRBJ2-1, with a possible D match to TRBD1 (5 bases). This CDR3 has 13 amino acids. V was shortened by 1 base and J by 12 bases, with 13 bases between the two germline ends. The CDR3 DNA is TGTGCCAGCAGTTTAGGGACACCCAGGCGGCAGTTCTTC. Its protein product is CASSLGTPRRQFF.

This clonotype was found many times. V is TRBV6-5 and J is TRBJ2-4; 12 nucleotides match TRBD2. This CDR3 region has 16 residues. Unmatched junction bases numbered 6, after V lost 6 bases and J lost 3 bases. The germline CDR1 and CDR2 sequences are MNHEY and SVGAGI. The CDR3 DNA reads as TGTGCCAGCAGACCGACTAGCGGGGGCCTCAAAAACATTCAGTACTTC. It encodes CASRPTSGGLKNIQYF.

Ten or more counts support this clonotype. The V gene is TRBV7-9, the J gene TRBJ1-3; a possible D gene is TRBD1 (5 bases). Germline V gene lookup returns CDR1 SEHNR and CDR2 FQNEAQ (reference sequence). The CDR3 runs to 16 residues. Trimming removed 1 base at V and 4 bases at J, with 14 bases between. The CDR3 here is CASSLVTDTPGNTIYF. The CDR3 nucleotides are TGTGCCAGCAGCTTAGTGACGGACACGCCAGGAAACACCATATATTTT.

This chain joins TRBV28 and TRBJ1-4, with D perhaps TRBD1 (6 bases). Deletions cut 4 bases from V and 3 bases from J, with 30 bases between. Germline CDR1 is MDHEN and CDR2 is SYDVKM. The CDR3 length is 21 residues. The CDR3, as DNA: TGTGCCAGCAGTTCTCCATCAAACCCCCAGGGGCCTAAGGGCGCTAATGAAAAACTGTTTTTT. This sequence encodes CASSSPSNPQGPKGANEKLFF.

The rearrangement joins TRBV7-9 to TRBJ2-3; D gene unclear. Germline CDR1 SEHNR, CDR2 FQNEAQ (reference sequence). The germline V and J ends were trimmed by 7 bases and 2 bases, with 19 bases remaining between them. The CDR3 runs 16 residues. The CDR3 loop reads CASTPGDTSLTDTQYF. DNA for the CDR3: TGTGCCAGCACCCCTGGAGACACCTCACTCACAGATACGCAGTATTTT.

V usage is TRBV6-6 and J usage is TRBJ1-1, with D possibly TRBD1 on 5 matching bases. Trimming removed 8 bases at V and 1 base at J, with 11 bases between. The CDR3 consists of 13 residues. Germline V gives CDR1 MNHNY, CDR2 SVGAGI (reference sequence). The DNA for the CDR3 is TGTGCCAGCCTTGGGGGGTGGAACACTGAAGCTTTCTTT. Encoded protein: CASLGGWNTEAFF.

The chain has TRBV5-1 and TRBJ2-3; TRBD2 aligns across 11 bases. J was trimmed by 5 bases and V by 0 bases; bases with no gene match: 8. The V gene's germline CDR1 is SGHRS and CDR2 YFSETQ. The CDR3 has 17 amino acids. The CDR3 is CASSLAVSGGAGDTQYF. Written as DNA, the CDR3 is TGCGCCAGCAGCTTGGCTGTTAGCGGGGGGGCAGGAGATACGCAGTATTTT.

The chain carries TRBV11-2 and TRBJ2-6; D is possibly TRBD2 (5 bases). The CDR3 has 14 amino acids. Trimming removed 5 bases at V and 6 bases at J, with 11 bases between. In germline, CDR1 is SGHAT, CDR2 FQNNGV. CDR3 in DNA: TGTGCCAGCAGCGATAGCGCAGAGGCCAACGTCCTGACTTTC. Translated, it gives CASSDSAEANVLTF.

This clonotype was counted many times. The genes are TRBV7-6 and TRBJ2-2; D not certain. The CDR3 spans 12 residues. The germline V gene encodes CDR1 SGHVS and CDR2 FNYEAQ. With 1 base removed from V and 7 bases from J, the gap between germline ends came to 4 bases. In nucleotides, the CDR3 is TGTGCCAGCAGCTTAGTTGGCGGGGAGCTGTTTTTT. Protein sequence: CASSLVGGELFF.

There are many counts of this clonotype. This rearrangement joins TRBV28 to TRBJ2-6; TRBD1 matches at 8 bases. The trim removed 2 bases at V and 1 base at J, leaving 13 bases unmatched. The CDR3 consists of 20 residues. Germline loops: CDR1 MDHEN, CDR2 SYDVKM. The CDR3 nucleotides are TGTGCCAGCAGTTTACAGGACAGGGCCCAGCTTAGGTCTGGGGCCAACGTCCTGACTTTC. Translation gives CASSLQDRAQLRSGANVLTF.

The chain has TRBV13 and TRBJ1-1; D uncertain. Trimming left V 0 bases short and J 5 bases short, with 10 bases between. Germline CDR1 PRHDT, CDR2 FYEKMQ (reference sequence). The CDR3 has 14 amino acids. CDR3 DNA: TGTGCCAGCAGCTTAGGCCGGGGAAGGACTGAAGCTTTCTTT. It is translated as CASSLGRGRTEAFF. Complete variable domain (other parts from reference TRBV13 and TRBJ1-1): AAGVIQSPRHLIKEKRETATLKCYPIPRHDTVYWYQQGPGQDPQFLISFYEKMQSDKGSIPDRFSAQQFSDYHSELNMSSLELGDSALYFCASSLGRGRTEAFFGQGTRLTVV.

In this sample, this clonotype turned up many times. CDR3 DNA: TGTGCCAGCAGCTTAAGGTTGGGCGGGAGCGGAAACAATGAGCAGTTCTTC. It encodes CASSLRLGGSGNNEQFF. This rearrangement joins TRBV7-6 to TRBJ2-1, with 7 bases matching TRBD2. Germline values: CDR1 SGHVS, CDR2 FNYEAQ. V shed 2 bases, J shed 5 bases, and the junction held 12 bases outside the gene matches. The CDR3 is 17 amino acids.

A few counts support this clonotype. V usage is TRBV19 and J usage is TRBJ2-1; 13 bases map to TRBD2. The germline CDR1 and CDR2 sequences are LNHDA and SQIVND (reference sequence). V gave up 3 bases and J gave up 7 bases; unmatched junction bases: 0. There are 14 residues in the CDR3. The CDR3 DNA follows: TGTGCCAGTAGTATGACTAGCGGGAGGAATGAGCAGTTCTTC. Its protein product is CASSMTSGRNEQFF.

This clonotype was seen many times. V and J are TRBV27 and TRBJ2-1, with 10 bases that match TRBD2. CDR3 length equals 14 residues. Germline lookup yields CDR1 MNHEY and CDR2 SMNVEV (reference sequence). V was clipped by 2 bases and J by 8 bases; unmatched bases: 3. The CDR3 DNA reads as TGTGCCAGCAGTTTAAGCGGGAGGGCATATGAGCAGTTCTTC. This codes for CASSLSGRAYEQFF.

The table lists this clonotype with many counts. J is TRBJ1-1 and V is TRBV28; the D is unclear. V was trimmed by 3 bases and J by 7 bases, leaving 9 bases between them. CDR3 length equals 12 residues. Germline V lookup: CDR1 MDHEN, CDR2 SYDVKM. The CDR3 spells CASSFEGNEAFF. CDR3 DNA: TGTGCCAGCAGTTTCGAAGGTAATGAAGCTTTCTTT.

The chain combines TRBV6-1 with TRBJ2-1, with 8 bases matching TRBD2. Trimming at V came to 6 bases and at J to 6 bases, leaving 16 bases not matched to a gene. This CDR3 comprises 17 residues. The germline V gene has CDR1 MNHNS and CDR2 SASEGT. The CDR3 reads CASSYIWAPGTSNEQFF. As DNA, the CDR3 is TGTGCCAGCAGCTACATATGGGCCCCCGGGACTAGCAATGAGCAGTTCTTC.

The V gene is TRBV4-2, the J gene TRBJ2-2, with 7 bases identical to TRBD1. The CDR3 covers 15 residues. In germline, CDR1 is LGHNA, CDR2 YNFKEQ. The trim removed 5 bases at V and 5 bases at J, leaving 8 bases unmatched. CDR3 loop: CASSKGAGRTGELFF. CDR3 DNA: TGTGCCAGCAGCAAGGGGGCAGGGAGAACCGGGGAGCTGTTTTTT.

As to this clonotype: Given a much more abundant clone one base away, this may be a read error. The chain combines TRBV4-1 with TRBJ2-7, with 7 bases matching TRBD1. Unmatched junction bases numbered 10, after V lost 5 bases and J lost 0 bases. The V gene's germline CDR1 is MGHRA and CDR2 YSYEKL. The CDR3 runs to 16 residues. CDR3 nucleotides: TGCGCCAGCAGCTTGCAAGATCAGGGGGTCTCCTACGAGCAGTACTTC. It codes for CASSLQDQGVSYEQYF.

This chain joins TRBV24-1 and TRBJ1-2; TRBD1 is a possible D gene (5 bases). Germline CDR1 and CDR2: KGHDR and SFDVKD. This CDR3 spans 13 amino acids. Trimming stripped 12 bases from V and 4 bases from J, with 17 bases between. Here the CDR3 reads CASGTADFYGYTF. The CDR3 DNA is TGTGCCTCTGGGACGGCTGACTTCTATGGCTACACCTTC.